One sample yielded the 16 T cell receptor beta chains listed below, sequenced in a study of control samples from healthy donors and cancer patients. Measured with immunoSEQ multiplex PCR; TCRdb has only the in-frame clones, and not every one. Here the sample spans approximately 150,000 clones, roughly 94% being singletons. The sequenced sample consisted of blood. The receptors here all came from a woman between 18 and 30 years old in good health.

This clone was recorded only once. This sample also contains other DNA sequences that code for the same CDR3. V and J are TRBV20-1 and TRBJ2-7, with D possibly TRBD1 on 5 matching bases. In germline, CDR1 is DFQATT, CDR2 SNEGSKA (reference sequence). CDR3 length: 11 amino acids. V lost 3 bases and J lost 2, with 5 bases in between. This CDR3 is CSARTAYEQYF. The CDR3, as DNA: TGCAGTGCTAGGACAGCCTACGAGCAGTACTTC.

V is TRBV6-5 and J is TRBJ2-6, with a possible D match to TRBD2 (5 bases). CDR3 length: 14 amino acids. The V gene's germline CDR1 is MNHEY and CDR2 SVGAGI. V dropped 5 bases and J dropped 0 bases, with 5 bases sitting between them. The CDR3 loop is CASSRDSGANVLTF. As DNA, the CDR3 is TGTGCCAGCAGTCGGGACTCTGGGGCCAACGTCCTGACTTTC.

V is TRBV7-3 and J is TRBJ1-4; TRBD1 agrees at 7 bases. The CDR3 is 15 residues long. V gave up 5 bases and J gave up 5 bases; unmatched junction bases: 8. Per germline, CDR1 SGHTA and CDR2 FQGTGA. CDR3 nucleotides: TGTGCCAGCAGCCGGCGGGACAGACAGAATGAAAAACTGTTTTTT. Its protein product is CASSRRDRQNEKLFF.

Details on this clone: Germline and junction disagree at one end, which may indicate a read error. This chain joins TRBV18 and TRBJ2-7; 7 nucleotides line up with TRBD2. CDR3 length: 13 residues. Per germline, CDR1 KGHSH and CDR2 LQKENI. CDR3 residues: CASSPLGGYEQYF. In nucleotides, the CDR3 is TGTGCCAGCTCGCCACTGGGGGGGTACGAGCAGTACTTC.

The chain employs TRBV7-2 and TRBJ1-5; maybe TRBD1 (5 bases). The ends were cut back, 4 bases at V and 5 bases at J, with 15 bases in the middle. The CDR3 loop spans 15 amino acids. Germline assignment: CDR1 SGHTA and CDR2 FQGNSA. The DNA of the CDR3 is TGTGCCAGCAGCTATTCCGGGACGCCGTATCAGCCCCAGCATTTT. Encoded protein: CASSYSGTPYQPQHF.

This clone was seen just once. J is TRBJ1-1 and V is TRBV11-2, with 7 positions matching TRBD1. Germline values: CDR1 SGHAT, CDR2 FQNNGV. The V and J ends lost 1 base and 4 bases, in that order; junction bases with no gene match: 3. The CDR3 is 14 residues long. CDR3 DNA: TGTGCCAGCAGCTTAGCAACAGGGGCCACTGAAGCTTTCTTT. Protein sequence: CASSLATGATEAFF.

The rearrangement uses TRBV29-1 and TRBJ2-1; the D gene is possibly TRBD2 (5 bases). V was pared by 7 bases and J by 5 bases, with 21 bases between. The CDR3 covers 15 residues. Germline CDR1 reads SQVTM; CDR2 reads ANQGSEA. CDR3 residues: CSAPAGLSSNNEQFF. In DNA form, the CDR3 reads TGCAGCGCCCCCGCGGGCCTATCGTCCAACAATGAGCAGTTCTTC.

J is TRBJ1-2 and V is TRBV6-5; D remains unclear. V dropped 8 bases and J dropped 11 bases, with 15 bases sitting between them. This CDR3 contains 11 residues. Germline V CDR1 and CDR2: MNHEY, SVGAGI. The CDR3 DNA is TGTGCCAGCGTGCTCGACACCTTTTACACCTTC. This sequence encodes CASVLDTFYTF.

J is TRBJ2-5 and V is TRBV3-1 (or the pseudogene TRBV3-2), with TRBD1 identical over 9 bases. Germline V gives CDR1 LGHDT, CDR2 YNNKEL (reference sequence). CDR3 length: 15 residues. V trimming: 5 bases; J trimming: 5 bases; junction bases outside the gene matches: 9. CDR3 sequence reads: CASSWGQGGMETQYF. The CDR3, as DNA: TGTGCCAGCAGCTGGGGACAGGGAGGAATGGAGACCCAGTACTTC.

The chain recombines TRBV12-3 or TRBV12-4 with TRBJ1-2; maybe TRBD1 (5 bases). The CDR3 has 12 residues. V was pared by 5 bases and J by 1 base, with 5 bases between. CDR3 loop: CASSQGNYGYTF. The CDR3 DNA reads TGTGCCAGCAGTCAGGGTAACTATGGCTACACCTTC.

V usage is TRBV29-1 and J usage is TRBJ2-1, with D possibly called TRBD1 or TRBD2 (5 bases each). Trimming removed 7 bases at V and 0 bases at J, with 25 bases between. This CDR3 is built from 18 residues. Germline V gene lookup returns CDR1 SQVTM and CDR2 ANQGSEA. The CDR3 nucleotides read TGCAGCGCCCTATTCCTAAGGGGCCGCCGGGGCTCCTACAATGAGCAGTTCTTC. Residues: CSALFLRGRRGSYNEQFF.

This chain joins TRBV4-2 and TRBJ2-1, with 8 bases fitting TRBD2. Germline CDR1 reads LGHNA; CDR2 reads YNFKEQ. After removal of 0 bases from V and 1 base from J, the junction contained 5 bases not matched to a gene. This CDR3 is built from 17 residues. CDR3 coding DNA: TGTGCCAGCAGCCAAGATACACGCGGGGGGTCCTACAATGAGCAGTTCTTC. Amino acid sequence: CASSQDTRGGSYNEQFF.

This chain connects TRBV19 to TRBJ1-1, with 9 positions matching TRBD1. Germline-derived CDR1 and CDR2 are LNHDA and SQIVND (reference sequence). V lost 6 bases to trimming and J lost 1 base; unmatched junction nucleotides: 3. The CDR3 is 14 amino acids. This chain's CDR3 is CASSLDRGNTEAFF. The DNA for the CDR3 is TGTGCCAGTAGCCTGGACAGGGGGAACACTGAAGCTTTCTTT. The whole variable domain, filled in from reference TRBV19 and TRBJ1-1, reads DGGITQSPKYLFRKEGQNVTLSCEQNLNHDAMYWYRQDPGQGLRLIYYSQIVNDFQKGDIAEGYSVSREKKESFPLTVTSAQKNPTAFYLCASSLDRGNTEAFFGQGTRLTVV.

The chain is built from TRBV3-1 (or the pseudogene TRBV3-2) and TRBJ1-1, with no clear D. The CDR3 contains 11 residues. The V gene's germline CDR1 is LGHDT and CDR2 YNNKEL (reference sequence). V lost 1 base and J lost 10, with 7 bases in between. The CDR3 DNA follows: TGTGCCAGCAGCCAAGGGGAAGGAGCTTTCTTT. Translating it yields CASSQGEGAFF.

V and J are TRBV4-1 and TRBJ2-7, with TRBD2 matching over 8 bases. The germline V gene has CDR1 MGHRA and CDR2 YSYEKL. This CDR3 region has 15 residues. The V and J ends lost 2 bases and 0 bases, in that order; junction bases with no gene match: 3. In DNA form, the CDR3 reads TGCGCCAGCAGCCAAAGGACTAGCCTCTCCTACGAGCAGTACTTC. Translating it yields CASSQRTSLSYEQYF.

The rearrangement links TRBV5-1 to TRBJ2-3; D unclear. Deletions cut 0 bases from V and 1 base from J, with 9 bases between. Germline CDR1 is SGHRS and CDR2 is YFSETQ. The CDR3 has 15 amino acids. The CDR3 loop is CASSLEGTRTDTQYF. The CDR3 bases are TGCGCCAGCAGCTTGGAAGGCACACGCACAGATACGCAGTATTTT.